This note documents a single T cell receptor beta chain sequence. Its antigen is unidentified. The CDR3 is made up of 15 amino acids. Trimming cost V 1 base and J 6 bases, with 16 bases left between them. CDR1 is SGDLS, CDR2 YYNGEE, per germline. The PCR employed 60 Vbeta primers together with 13 Jbeta primers. Data came from immunoSEQ multiplex PCR; TCRdb stores just in-frame clones and leaves some out. The table includes about 160,000 clones, 60% to 85% detected once. These data come from a study of cytomegalovirus exposure and HLA in healthy donors. Regarding the study as a whole: The listing of roughly 160 TCR beta chains classed them as cytomegalovirus-associated. After further analysis at a later stage, some 15,000 TCR beta sequences were associated with HLA alleles at 0.05 false discovery rate.

The source is a woman younger than 45 in good health and CMV-seronegative. This chain uses TRBV9 with TRBJ1-1; the D gene is possibly TRBD1 (5 bases). The sequenced sample was PBMCs. The chain's CDR3 is CASSVTPREGAEAFF. The DNA of the CDR3 is TGTGCCAGCAGCGTAACCCCCAGGGAAGGGGCTGAAGCTTTCTTT.